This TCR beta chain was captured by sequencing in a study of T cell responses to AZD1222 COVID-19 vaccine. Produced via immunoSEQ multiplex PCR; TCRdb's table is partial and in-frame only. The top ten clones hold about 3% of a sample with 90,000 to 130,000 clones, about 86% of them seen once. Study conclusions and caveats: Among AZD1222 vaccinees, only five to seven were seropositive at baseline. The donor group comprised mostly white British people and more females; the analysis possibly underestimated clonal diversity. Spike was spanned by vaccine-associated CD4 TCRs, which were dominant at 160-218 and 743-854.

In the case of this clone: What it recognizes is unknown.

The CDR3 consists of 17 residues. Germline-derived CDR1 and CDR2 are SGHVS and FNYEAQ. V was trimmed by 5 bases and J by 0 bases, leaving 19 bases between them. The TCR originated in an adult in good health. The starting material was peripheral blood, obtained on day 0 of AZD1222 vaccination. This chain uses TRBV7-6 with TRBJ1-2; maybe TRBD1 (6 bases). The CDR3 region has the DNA TGTGCCAGCAGCCCCACTTCTAGGACAGACACTAACTATGGCTACACCTTC. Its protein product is CASSPTSRTDTNYGYTF.